Listed below are T cell receptor beta chains from one sample, sequenced in a study of cytomegalovirus exposure and HLA in healthy donors. The protocol was immunoSEQ multiplex PCR, while the TCRdb copy is restricted to in-frame clones and leaves out a portion. This table has about 130,000 clones, roughly 9.8% appearing once. The sequenced sample consisted of PBMCs. Receptor source: a man aged 45-60 years in good health and CMV-seronegative. Both conserved end residues are part of each CDR3. A D gene is named only where the DNA matches it firmly. Clone sizes are given selectively: once, few, many, or a class where the clone is expanded.

TRBJ2-7,14,.,.,TRBV7-9,TGTGCCAGCAGCTTAATGGGGGCTGGGGAGGAGCAGTACTTC,CASSLMGAGEEQYF
TRBJ1-5,15,.,.,TRBV6-5,TGTGCCAGCAGTTATTTCAGGGATGGCAATCAGCCCCAGCATTTT,CASSYFRDGNQPQHF
TRBJ2-7,15,few,.,TRBV2,TGTGCCAGCACCCCCTTCCTAGCGTCCCCCTACGAGCAGTACTTC,CASTPFLASPYEQYF
TRBJ1-5,16,few,TRBD1,TRBV28,TGTGCCAGCAGTCCCCCCGGGACAGGGAGCGATCAGCCCCAGCATTTT,CASSPPGTGSDQPQHF
TRBJ2-1,18,few,TRBD2,TRBV5-1,TGCGCCAGCAGCTGGGGGACTAGCGGGGGGAGATCCTACAATGAGCAGTTCTTC,CASSWGTSGGRSYNEQFF
TRBJ1-2,14,.,TRBD1,TRBV25-1,TGTGCCAGCAGTGATGACAGGGGCGACTATGGCTACACCTTC,CASSDDRGDYGYTF
TRBJ2-2,15,few,.,TRBV5-1,TGCGCCAGCAGCTTGTCCGCAGCGAACACCGGGGAGCTGTTTTTT,CASSLSAANTGELFF
TRBJ2-5,13,few,TRBD2,TRBV6-5,TGTGCCAGCAGTCAACCGGGGGGGGAGACCCAGTACTTC,CASSQPGGETQYF
TRBJ2-2,14,few,.,TRBV29-1,TGCAGCGTTGGGGGGCAGCTTGGGGACGGGGAGCTGTTTTTT,CSVGGQLGDGELFF
TRBJ2-7,12,few,.,TRBV6-5,TGTGCCAGCAGTCGGACTACCGGGGAGCAGTACTTC,CASSRTTGEQYF
TRBJ1-2,12,few,.,TRBV6-1,TGTGCCAGCACTAACCGTAACTATGGCTACACCTTC,CASTNRNYGYTF
TRBJ1-1,13,many,.,TRBV7-7,TGTGCTAGCAGTAGGGGTCTGAACACTGAAGCTTTCTTT,CASSRGLNTEAFF
TRBJ1-5,16,few,TRBD1,TRBV5-6,TGTGCCAGCAGCTTGGGCGGACAGGGGGACAATCAGCCCCAGCATTTT,CASSLGGQGDNQPQHF
TRBJ1-1,16,few,.,TRBV19,TGTGCCAGTAGGCGTCCGGGACACCCTATGAACACTGAAGCTTTCTTT,CASRRPGHPMNTEAFF
TRBJ1-5,17,few,.,TRBV28,TGTGCCAGCAGTTTACGGAGGGGACCTTATAGCAATCAGCCCCAGCATTTT,CASSLRRGPYSNQPQHF
TRBJ2-3,15,.,TRBD2,TRBV9,TGTGCCAGCAGCGTAGCTGAGCGGGAAAGAGATACGCAGTATTTT,CASSVAERERDTQYF
TRBJ1-3,17,few,TRBD1,TRBV9,TGTGCCAGCAGCCCCCGGGACAGGGGACTTTCTGGAAACACCATATATTTT,CASSPRDRGLSGNTIYF
TRBJ1-6,16,.,.,TRBV11-1,TGTGCCAGCAGCCCCCCCCCGGAGGACCGTTATTCACCCCTCCACTTT,CASSPPPEDRYSPLHF
TRBJ2-5,14,few,TRBD2,TRBV30,TGTGCCTGGGGCGCGGCTAGCGGGGGGGGGACCCAGTACTTC,CAWGAASGGGTQYF
TRBJ2-1,15,.,.,TRBV5-5,TGTGCCAGCAGCTTGAGTCCCAGTGCCTACAATGAGCAGTTCTTC,CASSLSPSAYNEQFF
TRBJ1-1,15,few,.,TRBV5-1,TGCGCCAGCAGCTTGGGAACACAGGGAGGGGCTGAAGCTTTCTTT,CASSLGTQGGAEAFF
TRBJ1-1,12,few,.,TRBV27,TGTGCCAGCAGAACATTGGGGAGTGAAGCTTTCTTT,CASRTLGSEAFF
TRBJ1-2,14,few,.,TRBV30,TGTGCCTGGAGTCCTATTAGGGGCGTGGGTGGCTACACCTTC,CAWSPIRGVGGYTF
TRBJ2-3,16,.,TRBD2,TRBV30,TGTGCCTGGTGGACTAGCGGGAGATGGGGCACAGATACGCAGTATTTT,CAWWTSGRWGTDTQYF
TRBJ2-2,14,.,.,TRBV29-1,TGCAGCGTTCCAAACATACCGAACACCGGGGAGCTGTTTTTT,CSVPNIPNTGELFF
TRBJ2-1,16,few,TRBD2,TRBV27,TGTGCCAGCAGTTTAAGAGGGTGGGGGGGGTACAATGAGCAGTTCTTC,CASSLRGWGGYNEQFF
TRBJ1-1,15,.,TRBD1,TRBV9,TGTGCCAGCAGCGCCCGACAGGGACCGAACACTGAAGCTTTCTTT,CASSARQGPNTEAFF
TRBJ2-1,15,few,.,TRBV5-1,TGCGCCAGCAGCTCCAGAGGGATCTCATACAATGAGCAGTTCTTC,CASSSRGISYNEQFF
TRBJ2-1,15,few,TRBD2,TRBV11-2,TGTGCCAGCAGCTTAGGGCGGGGGGGCCTCAATGAGCAGTTCTTC,CASSLGRGGLNEQFF
TRBJ1-5,15,.,.,TRBV7-6,TGTGCCAGCAGCTTAGGTGGCGGGGTGGGGCAGCCCCAGCATTTT,CASSLGGGVGQPQHF
TRBJ2-1,15,few,.,TRBV9,TGTGCCAGCAGCGTAGACGGGACACTAGACAATGAGCAGTTCTTC,CASSVDGTLDNEQFF
TRBJ1-2,15,few,.,TRBV5-4,TGTGCCAGCAGCCCTGGGGGGGCAGGAGCATATGGCTACACCTTC,CASSPGGAGAYGYTF
TRBJ2-7,15,.,.,TRBV18,TGTGCCAGCTCACCAACACAGGGTACTAGCTACGAGCAGTACTTC,CASSPTQGTSYEQYF
TRBJ2-1,16,.,TRBD1,TRBV5-8,TGTGCCAGCAGCGCCGACAGGGGGCGATTCTACAATGAGCAGTTCTTC,CASSADRGRFYNEQFF
TRBJ2-4,16,.,.,TRBV18,TGTGCCAGCTCACCAAGGACAGGCGGGGTTCTAAACATTCAGTACTTC,CASSPRTGGVLNIQYF
TRBJ2-7,12,few,TRBD1,TRBV9,TGTGCCAGCAGCTTCGACAGGGGCGAGCAGTACTTC,CASSFDRGEQYF
TRBJ1-2,14,few,TRBD1,TRBV6-1,TGTGCCAGCAGTCTGACAGGGGTATCGGATGGCTACACCTTC,CASSLTGVSDGYTF
TRBJ2-7,13,few,.,TRBV5-1,TGCGCCAGCAGCCCAGGGGTTTCCTACGAGCAGTACTTC,CASSPGVSYEQYF
TRBJ2-3,13,few,.,TRBV29-1,TGCAGCGTTGTACAGGGCGGCACAGATACGCAGTATTTT,CSVVQGGTDTQYF
TRBJ1-1,14,.,.,TRBV5-1,TGCGCCAGCAGCTTGACAGGGCAGGTCACTGAAGCTTTCTTT,CASSLTGQVTEAFF
TRBJ2-1,16,few,.,TRBV6-1,TGTGCCAGCAGTGAAGCAGGGGCGAACTCCTACAATGAGCAGTTCTTC,CASSEAGANSYNEQFF
TRBJ2-3,17,few,TRBD2,TRBV7-3,TGTGCCAGCAGCCCCGCGGGGGCGGGGGGGAAAACAGATACGCAGTATTTT,CASSPAGAGGKTDTQYF
TRBJ2-5,15,.,.,TRBV11-2,TGTGCCAGCAGCTTAGTAGCGTTTCAAGTCGAGACCCAGTACTTC,CASSLVAFQVETQYF
TRBJ1-3,15,.,.,TRBV5-4,TGTGCCAGCAGCCCGGCTGCAGGGGTAGGAAACACCATATATTTT,CASSPAAGVGNTIYF
TRBJ2-3,17,few,TRBD2,TRBV11-2,TGTGCCAGCAGCTTAGATCCCGCGGGAGCATTCGCAGATACGCAGTATTTT,CASSLDPAGAFADTQYF
TRBJ1-1,14,.,.,TRBV5-4,TGTGCCAGCAGCTTCGGGCAGGGAGGCACTGAAGCTTTCTTT,CASSFGQGGTEAFF
TRBJ1-6,14,.,.,TRBV27,TGTGCCAGCAGTTTACGGACAGTGAATTCACCCCTCCACTTT,CASSLRTVNSPLHF
TRBJ1-2,17,few,.,TRBV2,TGTGCCAGCAGTCTTCCTAACTTCAGGGGCGCGCAGGCGGGCTACACCTTC,CASSLPNFRGAQAGYTF
TRBJ2-5,15,.,TRBD2,TRBV14,TGTGCCAGCAGCCCATTTAGCGGGGAGAAAGAGACCCAGTACTTC,CASSPFSGEKETQYF
TRBJ1-5,16,few,TRBD1,TRBV7-8,TGTGCCAGCAGACCGGACAGGGGGCTTGGCAATCAGCCCCAGCATTTT,CASRPDRGLGNQPQHF
TRBJ2-7,15,.,.,TRBV6-1,TGTGCCAGCAGTGAAGCGCACAGTATTACCTACGAGCAGTACTTC,CASSEAHSITYEQYF
TRBJ2-3,15,.,TRBD2,TRBV5-1,TGCGCCAGCAGCTTAGCGGGAGTTCGTACAGATACGCAGTATTTT,CASSLAGVRTDTQYF
TRBJ2-5,12,few,.,TRBV12-5,TGTGCTAGTGGTTTGGAGACAGGGACCCAGTACTTC,CASGLETGTQYF
TRBJ2-1,14,few,TRBD2,TRBV2,TGTGCCACCCTACTAGCGAGTTCCTACAATGAGCAGTTCTTC,CATLLASSYNEQFF
TRBJ2-3,15,few,.,TRBV5-6,TGTGCCAGCAGCATCTTAGACACTAGCACAGATACGCAGTATTTT,CASSILDTSTDTQYF
TRBJ1-2,15,.,.,TRBV9,TGTGCCAGCAGCGTCTTCCAGGTACCCAACTATGGCTACACCTTC,CASSVFQVPNYGYTF
TRBJ1-1,14,.,TRBD1,TRBV27,TGTGCCAGCAGTTCCTTGGACAGGGGCACTGAAGCTTTCTTT,CASSSLDRGTEAFF
TRBJ2-7,12,.,TRBD1,TRBV7-3,TGTGCCAGCAGCCCACAGGGGGGCGAGCAGTACTTC,CASSPQGGEQYF
TRBJ2-7,16,few,TRBD1,TRBV6-5,TGTGCCAGCAGTTACAACAACTGGGGACAGACCTACGAGCAGTACTTC,CASSYNNWGQTYEQYF